The 5 T cell receptor beta chains below were found in one sample sequenced in a study of blood T cell repertoires in COVID-19. The table came from immunoSEQ multiplex PCR; TCRdb's copy has only in-frame clones and leaves some out. The profile covers a few hundred thousand clones, with approximately 86% appearing a single time and about 3.6% taken by the ten largest. Sequences were obtained from peripheral blood. The receptors were gathered from a young man with active or convalescent COVID-19.

The gene calls are TRBV4-3 and TRBJ2-3, with D unresolved. Deletions cut 0 bases from V and 0 bases from J, with 10 bases between. The CDR3 spans 16 residues. Per the germline V gene, CDR1 is LGHNA and CDR2 is YSLEER. The CDR3 protein is CASSQERGYSTDTQYF. CDR3 coding DNA: TGCGCCAGCAGCCAAGAGCGCGGATACAGCACAGATACGCAGTATTTT.

This chain joins TRBV6-4 and TRBJ2-3; TRBD2 agrees at 9 bases. The V and J ends lost 5 bases and 6 bases, in that order; junction bases with no gene match: 9. Germline V CDR1 and CDR2: MRHNA, SNTAGT. CDR3 length: 15 residues. CDR3 sequence: CASSLAGEVWDTQYF. The CDR3 DNA reads as TGTGCCAGCAGTTTAGCGGGAGAGGTGTGGGATACGCAGTATTTT.

The chain carries TRBV21-1 and TRBJ2-7; no DNA check was done on the table's D call, TRBD1. TRBV21-1 is labeled a pseudogene. The CDR3 has 13 residues. CDR3 nucleotides: TGTGCCAGCAGCAAACAGGGGAACTACGAGCAGTACTTC. The encoded protein is CASSKQGNYEQYF.

V is TRBV5-1 and J is TRBJ2-5; TRBD1 matches 7 bases. CDR3 length equals 15 residues. Trimming took 0 bases from V and 2 from J; bases not matched to a gene: 4. Germline V gene sequence: CDR1 SGHRS, CDR2 YFSETQ. Here the CDR3 DNA reads TGCGCCAGCAGCTTGGGACAGGGTGGACAAGAGACCCAGTACTTC. Translating gives CASSLGQGGQETQYF.

The V gene is TRBV10-2, the J gene TRBJ2-7; tentatively, D is TRBD2 (5 bases). CDR3 length: 13 amino acids. Between the trimmed V and J ends, which lost 8 bases and 6 bases, there was a span of 17 bases. In germline, CDR1 is WSHSY, CDR2 SAAADI. CDR3 in amino acids: CASRSGVLGEQYF. Written as DNA, the CDR3 is TGCGCCAGCCGGAGCGGCGTTCTTGGCGAGCAGTACTTC.